Below, 25 T cell receptor beta chains from the same sample are listed, as sequenced in a study of T cell responses to AZD1222 COVID-19 vaccine. This table comes from immunoSEQ multiplex PCR, and its TCRdb copy is limited to in-frame clones, with some not included. The sample contains about 86,000 clones, approximately 91% of which appear only once. This specimen was peripheral blood, taken 28 days after the second AZD1222 dose. The receptors derive from an adult who received the AZD1222 COVID-19 vaccine.

The gene calls are TRBV20-1 and TRBJ1-1; D remains ambiguous. The V gene lost 5 bases and the J gene lost 5 bases, with 9 bases spanning the gap. There are 11 residues in the CDR3. The V gene's germline CDR1 is DFQATT and CDR2 SNEGSKA (reference sequence). Here the CDR3 reads CSALVDTEAFF. The CDR3 nucleotides read TGCAGTGCTCTCGTGGATACTGAAGCTTTCTTT.

The count of this clone is one. The chain employs TRBV6-5 and TRBJ1-6; 8 positions match TRBD1. Trimming cost V 5 bases and J 6 bases; bases outside gene matches: 3. Per germline, CDR1 MNHEY and CDR2 SVGAGI. The CDR3 loop spans 14 amino acids. CDR3: CASSRTGLNSPLHF. The CDR3 bases are TGTGCCAGCAGTCGGACAGGGCTTAATTCACCCCTCCACTTT.

In its sample, this clone was seen a few times. This sequence joins TRBV20-1 and TRBJ2-4, with 8 bases matching TRBD2. V was pared by 3 bases and J by 9 bases, with 7 bases of the junction left unmatched. The germline gives CDR1 DFQATT, CDR2 SNEGSKA (reference sequence). The CDR3 runs 13 residues. This CDR3 is CSASVAGSFIQYF. Written as DNA, the CDR3 is TGCAGTGCTAGTGTAGCGGGATCATTCATTCAGTACTTC.

The CDR3: CASSLRDRLNQPQHF. The CDR3 coding sequence is TGTGCCAGCAGCTTAAGGGACAGGCTCAATCAGCCCCAGCATTTT. V usage is TRBV7-8 and J usage is TRBJ1-5; TRBD1 agrees at 8 bases. The CDR3 has 15 amino acids. CDR1 SGHVS and CDR2 FQNEAQ come from the germline V gene. The V and J ends lost 2 bases and 3 bases, in that order; junction bases with no gene match: 3.

The rearrangement links TRBV28 to TRBJ2-5; tentatively, D is TRBD1 (6 bases). CDR1 MDHEN and CDR2 SYDVKM come from the germline V gene. CDR3 length: 13 amino acids. Trimming shortened V by 5 bases and J by 1 base, and 8 bases separated the two germline ends. The CDR3 bases are TGTGCCAGCAGTAGGACAGCCCAAGAGACCCAGTACTTC. Encoded protein: CASSRTAQETQYF. The full variable domain, rest sourced from reference TRBV28 and TRBJ2-5, is DVKVTQSSRYLVKRTGEKVFLECVQDMDHENMFWYRQDPGLGLRLIYFSYDVKMKEKGDIPEGYSVSREKKERFSLILESASTNQTSMYLCASSRTAQETQYFGPGTRLLVL.

The chain has TRBV7-2 and TRBJ2-7; the D gene is possibly TRBD2 (5 bases). The CDR3 consists of 14 residues. Trimming took off 6 bases at V and 6 bases at J, with 18 bases between the two ends. From germline, CDR1 is SGHTA and CDR2 FQGNSA. DNA for the CDR3: TGTGCCAGCAGACAAGGTGGGGTAGCGCGCGAGCAGTACTTC. It is translated as CASRQGGVAREQYF.

The table lists this clone with a count of one. The chain is built from TRBV18 and TRBJ1-1, with a weak D call TRBD1 (5 bases). Germline values: CDR1 KGHSH, CDR2 LQKENI. This CDR3 has 13 residues. Trimming took off 3 bases at V and 8 bases at J, with 13 bases between the two ends. CDR3 loop: CASSPGIQEEAFF. The CDR3 DNA is TGTGCCAGCTCACCGGGAATACAGGAAGAAGCTTTCTTT.

The CDR3: CASRTTGGGEQYF. Written as DNA, the CDR3 is TGTGCCAGCAGGACAACAGGGGGCGGCGAGCAGTACTTC. This chain links TRBV27 with TRBJ2-7; 9 nucleotides line up with TRBD1. With V trimmed by 6 bases and J by 6 bases, 6 bases remained unmatched. CDR3 length equals 13 residues. CDR1 and CDR2 (germline): MNHEY, SMNVEV (reference sequence).

The rearrangement links TRBV24-1 to TRBJ2-2; D is ambiguous. The CDR3 consists of 14 residues. CDR1 is KGHDR and CDR2 is SFDVKD in the germline V gene. The germline V and J ends were trimmed by 5 bases and 6 bases, with 12 bases remaining between them. CDR3 in DNA: TGTGCCACCAGTGCCATGGAGTCCCCCGGGGAGCTGTTTTTT. It codes for CATSAMESPGELFF.

The chain has TRBV4-3 and TRBJ2-7; D is unclear. The germline V gene has CDR1 LGHNA and CDR2 YSLEER. Trimming cost V 0 bases and J 0 bases, with 6 bases left between them. This CDR3 has 14 amino acids. The CDR3 nucleotides read TGCGCCAGCAGCCAAGATTCGCTCTCCTACGAGCAGTACTTC. This gives the protein CASSQDSLSYEQYF.

This rearrangement joins TRBV28 to TRBJ2-1; TRBD2 matches at 13 bases. Germline CDR1 reads MDHEN; CDR2 reads SYDVKM. The CDR3 length is 17 residues. Trimming cost V 7 bases and J 0 bases; bases outside gene matches: 6. The CDR3 sequence is CASTLGLAGPSYNEQFF. The DNA of the CDR3 is TGTGCCAGCACCCTGGGACTAGCGGGGCCCTCCTACAATGAGCAGTTCTTC.

This chain connects TRBV5-5 to TRBJ2-1; D not certain. CDR3 length: 13 amino acids. V was clipped by 2 bases and J by 7 bases, with 10 bases between them. CDR1 is SGHKS, CDR2 YYEKEE, per germline (reference sequence). CDR3 bases: TGTGCCAGCAGCTTTTCTTATGGAAATGAGCAGTTCTTC. It specifies CASSFSYGNEQFF.

The table lists this clone with a count of one. The chain combines TRBV11-2 with TRBJ2-7; D is ambiguous. The CDR3 totals 11 residues. Germline V gives CDR1 SGHAT, CDR2 FQNNGV. Trimming cost V 8 bases and J 0 bases, with 5 bases left between them. CDR3 region: CASRSSYEQYF. The CDR3, as DNA: TGTGCCAGCCGGAGCTCCTACGAGCAGTACTTC.

This clone has a handful of counts. The rearrangement uses TRBV7-8 and TRBJ1-5; 8 nucleotides line up with TRBD1. The CDR3 extends over 17 amino acids. The germline V gene has CDR1 SGHVS and CDR2 FQNEAQ. The V segment lost 5 bases and the J segment 0 bases; nucleotides outside the gene matches: 9. The CDR3 bases are TGTGCCAGCAGCAGGGCAGGGGGCCGGTATAGCAATCAGCCCCAGCATTTT. The encoded protein is CASSRAGGRYSNQPQHF.

The chain has TRBV6-1 and TRBJ2-5; the D gene is possibly TRBD2 (6 bases). CDR1 and CDR2 (germline): MNHNS, SASEGT. This CDR3 is built from 15 residues. Trimming left V 0 bases short and J 5 bases short, with 13 bases between. CDR3 amino acids: CASSEAGGAAETQYF. As DNA, the CDR3 is TGTGCCAGCAGTGAAGCGGGCGGGGCGGCGGAGACCCAGTACTTC.

The chain recombines TRBV2 with TRBJ2-7; TRBD1 might be the D (5 bases). V was trimmed by 9 bases and J by 5 bases, leaving 11 bases between them. Germline CDR1 and CDR2: SNHLY and FYNNEI. The CDR3 has 11 residues. CDR3 region: CARGPADEQYF. The CDR3 nucleotides read TGTGCCAGGGGGCCAGCTGACGAGCAGTACTTC. The whole variable domain, remainder taken from reference TRBV2 and TRBJ2-7, is EPEVTQTPSHQVTQMGQEVILRCVPISNHLYFYWYRQILGQKVEFLVSFYNNEISEKSEIFDDQFSVERPDGSNFTLKIRSTKLEDSAMYFCARGPADEQYFGPGTRLTVT.

The genes are TRBV28 and TRBJ1-5, with D possibly TRBD1 on 6 matching bases. The CDR3 sequence is 13 residues long. Trimming pared 4 bases from V and 11 bases from J, leaving 15 bases between. Germline CDR1 is MDHEN and CDR2 is SYDVKM. CDR3 loop: CASSSTGPGAQHF. Here the CDR3 DNA reads TGTGCCAGCAGTTCGACAGGCCCCGGGGCCCAGCATTTT.

The chain couples TRBV5-1 to TRBJ2-1; no definite D call. V was trimmed by 2 bases and J by 9 bases, leaving 9 bases between them. The CDR3 sequence is 12 residues long. The germline V gene has CDR1 SGHRS and CDR2 YFSETQ. CDR3 sequence reads: CASSLGEAEQFF. In DNA, the CDR3 is TGCGCCAGCAGCTTAGGCGAGGCTGAGCAGTTCTTC.

V gene TRBV7-8 combines with J gene TRBJ2-7; TRBD2 agrees at 9 bases. With V trimmed by 8 bases and J by 2 bases, 10 bases remained unmatched. The V gene's germline CDR1 is SGHVS and CDR2 FQNEAQ. There are 15 residues in the CDR3. CDR3 region: CASSPGGGAAYEQYF. CDR3 bases: TGTGCCAGCTCCCCCGGCGGGGGGGCCGCCTACGAGCAGTACTTC.

The chain recombines TRBV12-3 or TRBV12-4 with TRBJ1-2; no firm D call. V was cut by 5 bases and J by 4 bases, with 11 bases left in between. The CDR3 is made up of 13 amino acids. The CDR3 DNA sequence: TGTGCCAGCAGTCTGACGGCAGTCTATGGCTACACCTTC. Translated: CASSLTAVYGYTF.

V gene TRBV4-1 combines with J gene TRBJ1-4; TRBD1 matches at 7 bases. Germline V gives CDR1 MGHRA, CDR2 YSYEKL. The CDR3 covers 16 residues. V gave up 5 bases and J gave up 5 bases; unmatched junction bases: 11. The CDR3 bases are TGCGCCAGCAGCAACCACCGACAGGGCCCGAATGAAAAACTGTTTTTT. Its protein product is CASSNHRQGPNEKLFF.

This clone has a single count. The chain is built from TRBV7-9 and TRBJ1-2; D remains ambiguous. The CDR3 loop spans 13 amino acids. Trimming stripped 3 bases from V and 5 bases from J, with 10 bases between. CDR1 SEHNR and CDR2 FQNEAQ come from the germline V gene (reference sequence). CDR3 coding DNA: TGTGCCAGCAGCTTTTCGGGTCTGTATGGCTACACCTTC. It is translated as CASSFSGLYGYTF. The full variable domain, its missing parts supplied by reference TRBV7-9 and TRBJ1-2, is DTGVSQNPRHKITKRGQNVTFRCDPISEHNRLYWYRQTLGQGPEFLTYFQNEAQLEKSRLLSDRFSAERPKGSFSTLEIQRTEQGDSAMYLCASSFSGLYGYTFGSGTRLTVV.

V usage is TRBV11-2 and J usage is TRBJ1-4, with D perhaps matching TRBD1 (5 bases). Per germline, CDR1 SGHAT and CDR2 FQNNGV. The CDR3 has 14 residues. The V end was cut by 1 base, the J end by 5 bases, with 8 bases between. CDR3 nucleotides: TGTGCCAGCAGCTTAGCGGGGGTGAATGAAAAACTGTTTTTT. As protein: CASSLAGVNEKLFF.

This clone was seen only a few times. In the same sample, other DNA sequences code for this CDR3. The rearrangement joins TRBV7-2 to TRBJ2-3; 7 nucleotides line up with TRBD2. CDR1 is SGHTA and CDR2 is FQGNSA in the germline V gene. Trimming at V came to 1 base and at J to 2 bases, leaving 3 bases not matched to a gene. The CDR3 spans 15 residues. The CDR3 sequence: CASSLGGGTTDTQYF. CDR3 sequence (DNA): TGTGCCAGCAGCTTAGGGGGGGGGACCACAGATACGCAGTATTTT.

This chain's CDR3 is CASSLVTGNEKLFF. The CDR3 nucleotides read TGTGCCAGCAGCTTAGTCACCGGAAATGAAAAACTGTTTTTT. The chain links TRBV7-2 to TRBJ1-4, with no clear D. V lost 1 base and J 5 bases, leaving 8 bases between the germline ends. The CDR3 has 14 residues. Germline values: CDR1 SGHTA, CDR2 FQGNSA.